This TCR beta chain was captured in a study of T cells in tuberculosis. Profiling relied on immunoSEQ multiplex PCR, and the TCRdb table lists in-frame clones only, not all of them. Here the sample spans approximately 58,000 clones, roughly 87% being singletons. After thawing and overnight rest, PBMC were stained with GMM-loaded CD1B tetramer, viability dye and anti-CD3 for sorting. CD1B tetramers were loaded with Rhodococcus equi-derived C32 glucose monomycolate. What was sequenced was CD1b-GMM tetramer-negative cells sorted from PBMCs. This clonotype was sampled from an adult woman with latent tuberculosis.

CDR3 DNA: TGTGCCAGCAGTACCAGGGGCACTGAAGCTTTCTTT. Protein product: CASSTRGTEAFF. The rearrangement joins TRBV6-6 to TRBJ1-1; tentatively, D is TRBD1 (6 bases). From germline, CDR1 is MNHNY and CDR2 SVGAGI (reference sequence). V lost 5 bases to trimming and J lost 4 bases, with 8 bases between them. The CDR3 has 12 residues.